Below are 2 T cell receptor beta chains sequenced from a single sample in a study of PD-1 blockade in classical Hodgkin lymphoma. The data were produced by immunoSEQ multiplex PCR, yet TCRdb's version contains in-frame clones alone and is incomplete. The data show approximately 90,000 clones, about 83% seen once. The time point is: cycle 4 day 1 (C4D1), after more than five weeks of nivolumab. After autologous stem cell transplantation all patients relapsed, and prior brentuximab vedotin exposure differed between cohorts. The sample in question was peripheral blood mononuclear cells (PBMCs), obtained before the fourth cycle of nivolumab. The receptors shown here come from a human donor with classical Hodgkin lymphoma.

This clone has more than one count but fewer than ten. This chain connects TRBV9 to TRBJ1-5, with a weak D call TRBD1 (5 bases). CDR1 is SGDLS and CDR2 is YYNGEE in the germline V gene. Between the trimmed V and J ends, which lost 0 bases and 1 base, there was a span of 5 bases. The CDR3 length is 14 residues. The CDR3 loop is CASSVGDSNQPQHF. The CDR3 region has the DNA TGTGCCAGCAGCGTAGGGGACAGCAATCAGCCCCAGCATTTT.

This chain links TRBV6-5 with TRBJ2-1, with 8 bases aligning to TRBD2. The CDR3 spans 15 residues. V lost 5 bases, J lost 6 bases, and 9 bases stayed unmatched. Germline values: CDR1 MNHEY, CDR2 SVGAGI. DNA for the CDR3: TGTGCCAGCAGTCCTTATAGCGGGACGGTCAATGAGCAGTTCTTC. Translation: CASSPYSGTVNEQFF.